What follows are 20 T cell receptor beta chains derived from one specimen sequenced in a study of OX40 agonist ivuxolimab in advanced cancers. Data came from immunoSEQ multiplex PCR; TCRdb stores just in-frame clones and leaves some out. This table holds roughly 93,000 clones, roughly nine tenths found once. Source: CD4+ or CD8+ T cells sorted from blood, taken in a trial of the OX40 agonist ivuxolimab. The receptors shown here come from an adult with an advanced solid tumor such as melanoma, head and neck, liver or kidney cancer.

The rearrangement links TRBV21-1 to TRBJ2-5; no DNA check was done on the table's D call, TRBD2. TRBV21-1 is classified as a pseudogene. This CDR3 comprises 21 residues. CDR3 sequence reads: CASSKARGLQKNGPEDETQYF. The DNA for the CDR3 is TGTGCCAGCAGCAAAGCCAGGGGACTACAGAAAAACGGGCCGGAGGATGAGACCCAGTACTTC.

The V and J genes are TRBV30 and TRBJ1-3; TRBD1 is a possible D gene (5 bases). The CDR3 consists of 17 residues. Germline V lookup: CDR1 GTSNPN, CDR2 SVGIG (reference sequence). With 5 bases removed from V and 1 base from J, the gap between germline ends came to 21 bases. CDR3 loop: CAWSPGGPLRSGNTIYF. DNA for the CDR3: TGTGCCTGGTCGCCTGGGGGTCCCCTTAGGTCTGGAAACACCATATATTTT.

CDR3 DNA: TGCGCCGGCGGACAGGGAGCTAACTATGGCTACACCTTC. Protein product: CAGGQGANYGYTF. V gene TRBV10-2 combines with J gene TRBJ1-2; 8 nucleotides match TRBD1. Trimming at V came to 11 bases and at J to 0 bases, leaving 5 bases not matched to a gene. Germline V gene sequence: CDR1 WSHSY, CDR2 SAAADI. The CDR3 covers 13 residues.

This clone occurred once. The chain uses TRBV19 and TRBJ1-2; possible D gene TRBD1, 5 bases. Trimming pared 1 base from V and 5 bases from J, leaving 14 bases between. The germline V gene has CDR1 LNHDA and CDR2 SQIVND (reference sequence). This CDR3 region has 15 residues. The CDR3 coding sequence is TGTGCCAGTAGTATAGCGGCGGAGGGGAGGTATGGCTACACCTTC. Translation gives CASSIAAEGRYGYTF.

This chain connects TRBV7-2 to TRBJ2-3; TRBD2 matches 11 bases. With V trimmed by 5 bases and J by 1 base, 11 bases remained unmatched. The CDR3 consists of 18 residues. Germline CDR1 SGHTA, CDR2 FQGNSA. The CDR3 reads CASSPNALLAGGTDTQYF. The CDR3 region has the DNA TGTGCCAGCAGCCCCAACGCCTTACTAGCGGGGGGCACAGATACGCAGTATTTT.

The chain links TRBV19 to TRBJ2-7, with 7 bases aligning to TRBD2. Per germline, CDR1 LNHDA and CDR2 SQIVND (reference sequence). The CDR3 length is 13 residues. Trimming removed 6 bases from V and 2 bases from J; junction bases left unmatched: 4. The CDR3 DNA sequence: TGTGCCAGTAGACTAGCGAATACCTACGAGCAGTACTTC. The encoded protein is CASRLANTYEQYF.

The genes are TRBV19 and TRBJ1-3; 7 bases match TRBD1. This CDR3 is 16 amino acids long. The J segment lost 0 bases and the V segment lost 4 bases, leaving 6 bases of the junction unmatched. The germline V gene encodes CDR1 LNHDA and CDR2 SQIVND (reference sequence). The CDR3, as DNA: TGTGCCAGTAGTAGCTTAGGGACAGCCTCTGGAAACACCATATATTTT. It yields the protein CASSSLGTASGNTIYF.

This clone turned up a few times. For the CDR3, the DNA is TGTGCCAGCAGCCATTATCAACGGACAGGGAGGTTGTGGACTGAAGCTTTCTTT. It codes for CASSHYQRTGRLWTEAFF. V usage is TRBV14 and J usage is TRBJ1-1; 8 bases align to TRBD1. Germline loops: CDR1 SGHDN, CDR2 FVKESK. V dropped 3 bases and J dropped 5; count of bases not matched to a gene: 17. The CDR3 is 18 residues long.

The rearrangement uses TRBV28 and TRBJ2-5; D unclear. V gave up 4 bases and J gave up 3 bases, with 6 bases separating them. In germline, CDR1 is MDHEN, CDR2 SYDVKM. The CDR3 consists of 12 residues. CDR3 region: CASSSGEETQYF. CDR3 nucleotides: TGTGCCAGCAGTTCGGGCGAAGAGACCCAGTACTTC.

The chain employs TRBV6-1 and TRBJ1-5, with TRBD1 as a possible D gene (5 bases). Germline V gives CDR1 MNHNS, CDR2 SASEGT. Deletions cut 6 bases from V and 7 bases from J, with 19 bases between. This CDR3 region has 15 residues. CDR3 protein: CASSRQKLEVQPQHF. DNA of the CDR3: TGTGCCAGCAGCCGACAGAAACTTGAGGTACAGCCCCAGCATTTT.

The genes are TRBV19 and TRBJ2-1; D gene uncertain. Germline lookup yields CDR1 LNHDA and CDR2 SQIVND (reference sequence). The CDR3 has 17 residues. V was trimmed by 1 base and J by 0 bases, leaving 13 bases between them. The CDR3 is CASSIAAFGSSYNEQFF. CDR3 in DNA: TGTGCCAGTAGTATAGCGGCCTTTGGAAGCTCCTACAATGAGCAGTTCTTC.

The V call is TRBV5-4, the J call TRBJ2-7; 12 nucleotides match TRBD2. The CDR3 length is 16 residues. CDR1 and CDR2 (germline): SGHNT, YYREEE (reference sequence). The J segment lost 5 bases and the V segment lost 0 bases, leaving 6 bases of the junction unmatched. CDR3 coding DNA: TGTGCCAGCAGCTTGGGGCTAGCGGGGGGGCGTAACGAGCAGTACTTC. This encodes CASSLGLAGGRNEQYF.

The chain uses TRBV14 and TRBJ2-7; a weak D match, TRBD1 (6 bases). This CDR3 comprises 14 residues. Trimming cost V 4 bases and J 1 base, with 11 bases left between them. The germline CDR1 and CDR2 sequences are SGHDN and FVKESK. CDR3 sequence (DNA): TGTGCCAGCAGCCCCCAGACAGGATCCTACGAGCAGTACTTC. Translated, it gives CASSPQTGSYEQYF.

This clone is a singleton in its sample. J is TRBJ2-3 and V is TRBV7-3; D not certain. CDR1 is SGHTA, CDR2 FQGTGA, per germline. The V gene lost 2 bases and the J gene lost 4 bases, with 7 bases spanning the gap. The CDR3 sequence is 13 residues long. The CDR3 DNA sequence: TGTGCCAGCAGCTTATCTGTGGCAGATACGCAGTATTTT. As protein: CASSLSVADTQYF.

The chain uses TRBV30 and TRBJ1-5; D is uncertain. CDR3 length: 13 amino acids. Germline V gene sequence: CDR1 GTSNPN, CDR2 SVGIG (reference sequence). The V gene lost 2 bases and the J gene lost 4 bases, with 9 bases spanning the gap. CDR3 sequence reads: CAWSKRGNQPQHF. The CDR3 region has the DNA TGTGCCTGGAGTAAAAGAGGGAATCAGCCCCAGCATTTT.

The chain uses TRBV30 and TRBJ1-2, with TRBD1 matching over 7 bases. This CDR3 is built from 14 residues. Germline V gene sequence: CDR1 GTSNPN, CDR2 SVGIG (reference sequence). Unmatched junction bases numbered 4, after V lost 0 bases and J lost 3 bases. The CDR3 DNA reads as TGTGCCTGGAGTGTTCGCGGGACAGACTATGGCTACACCTTC. Its translation: CAWSVRGTDYGYTF.

This chain links TRBV10-3 with TRBJ1-2; tentatively, D is TRBD1 (6 bases). The CDR3 sequence is 14 residues long. CDR1 and CDR2 (germline): ENHRY, SYGVKD. V gave up 7 bases and J gave up 6 bases, with 18 bases separating them. In DNA, the CDR3 is TGTGCCATCAAGTTCAACAGGGATGGCGATGGCTACACCTTC. Translation gives CAIKFNRDGDGYTF.

This chain uses TRBV7-2 with TRBJ2-2; D might be TRBD1 or TRBD2, each matching 5 bases. The germline V gene encodes CDR1 SGHTA and CDR2 FQGNSA. There are 16 residues in the CDR3. V was pared by 2 bases and J by 5 bases, with 15 bases between. CDR3 loop: CASSLIGTISTGELFF. CDR3 DNA: TGTGCCAGCAGCTTAATCGGGACGATTTCTACCGGGGAGCTGTTTTTT.

The chain links TRBV11-1 to TRBJ2-5; 11 bases agree with TRBD1. Germline CDR1 SGHAT, CDR2 FQDESV (reference sequence). With 1 base clipped from V and 6 bases from J, the junction kept 10 bases outside the gene matches. This CDR3 is 17 amino acids long. The CDR3 DNA is TGTGCCAGCAGCTTAGGCCCTCCGGACAGGGGGCTTAAGACCCAGTACTTC. It codes for CASSLGPPDRGLKTQYF. Full variable domain (remainder filled in from reference TRBV11-1 and TRBJ2-5): EAEVAQSPRYKITEKSQAVAFWCDPISGHATLYWYRQILGQGPELLVQFQDESVVDDSQLPKDRFSAERLKGVDSTLKIQPAELGDSAMYLCASSLGPPDRGLKTQYFGPGTRLLVL.

This CDR3 reads CASSYSRDGQETQYF. The CDR3 nucleotides read TGTGCCAGCAGTTACTCGAGGGACGGGCAAGAGACCCAGTACTTC. The genes are TRBV6-5 and TRBJ2-5; D could derive from TRBD1 or TRBD2 (5 bases each). Germline CDR1 is MNHEY and CDR2 is SVGAGI. The CDR3 covers 15 residues. Trimming took 0 bases from V and 2 from J, leaving 10 bases between them.